This T cell receptor (beta chain) was obtained from a study of blood T cell repertoires in COVID-19. Study information: Spain, Italy and the United States supplied samples that represented acute and convalescent COVID-19. PBMCs, B-cell-depleted T cells, or T cells were the source of the cDNA or gDNA that made up the material.

Generated by immunoSEQ multiplex PCR, the TCRdb table keeps only in-frame clones and is missing some. The sample lists a few hundred thousand clones; around 88% were seen once. The CDR3 spans 14 residues. Germline V gene lookup returns CDR1 MNHEY and CDR2 SMNVEV (reference sequence). The V end was cut by 2 bases, the J end by 1 base, with 8 bases between. Recruitment covered under 25 US areas and drew participants whose ages spanned roughly 18 to 100 years. The study counted Cohort 3 donors as recovered given two negative PCRs, clearance, or symptom resolution. What was sequenced was PBMCs or T cells enriched from blood (not recorded which). The rearrangement joins TRBV27 to TRBJ1-1, with D hard to call. This clonotype originated in a woman in her thirties or forties who had recovered from COVID-19. CDR3 sequence: CASSLNRRNTEAFF. For the CDR3, the DNA is TGTGCCAGCAGTTTAAACAGAAGGAACACTGAAGCTTTCTTT.